This T cell receptor (beta chain) was captured in a study of blood T cell repertoires in COVID-19. Study details: The United States, Italy and Spain supplied acute and convalescent COVID-19 samples. Sources were T cells, B-cell-depleted T cells, or PBMCs; the material itself was cDNA or gDNA.

The data were produced by immunoSEQ multiplex PCR, yet TCRdb's version contains in-frame clones alone and is incomplete. Among over 100,000 clones, 65% to 90% were seen once, and the ten largest hold 7.9%. Per germline, CDR1 KGHSH and CDR2 LQKENI. The CDR3 length is 15 residues. Trimming took 2 bases from V and 5 from J; bases not matched to a gene: 6. Sequenced sample: peripheral blood. The J gene is TRBJ2-7, the V gene TRBV18; TRBD2 matches at 10 bases. The TCR comes from a woman over 75 with active or convalescent COVID-19. The CDR3 loop is CASSPRASGRDEQYF. In DNA, the CDR3 is TGTGCCAGCTCACCAAGGGCTAGCGGGAGAGACGAGCAGTACTTC.